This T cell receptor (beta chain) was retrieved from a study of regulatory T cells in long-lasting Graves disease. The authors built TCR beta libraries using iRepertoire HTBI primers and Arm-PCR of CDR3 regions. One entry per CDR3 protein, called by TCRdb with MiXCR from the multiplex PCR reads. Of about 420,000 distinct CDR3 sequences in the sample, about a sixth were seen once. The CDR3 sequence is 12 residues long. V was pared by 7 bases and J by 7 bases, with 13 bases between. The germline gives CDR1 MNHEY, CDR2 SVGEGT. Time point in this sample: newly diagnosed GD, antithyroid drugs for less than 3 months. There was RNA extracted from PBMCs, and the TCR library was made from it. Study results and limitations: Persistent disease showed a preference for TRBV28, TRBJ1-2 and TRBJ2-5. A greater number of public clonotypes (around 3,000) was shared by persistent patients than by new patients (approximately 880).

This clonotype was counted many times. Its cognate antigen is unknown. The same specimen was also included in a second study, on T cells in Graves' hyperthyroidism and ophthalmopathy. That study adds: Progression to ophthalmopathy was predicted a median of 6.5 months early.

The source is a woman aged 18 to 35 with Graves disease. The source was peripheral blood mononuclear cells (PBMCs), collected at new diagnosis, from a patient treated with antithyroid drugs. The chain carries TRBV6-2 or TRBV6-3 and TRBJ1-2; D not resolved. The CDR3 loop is CASKYGEPGYTF. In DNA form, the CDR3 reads TGTGCCAGCAAGTACGGGGAACCTGGCTACACCTTC.